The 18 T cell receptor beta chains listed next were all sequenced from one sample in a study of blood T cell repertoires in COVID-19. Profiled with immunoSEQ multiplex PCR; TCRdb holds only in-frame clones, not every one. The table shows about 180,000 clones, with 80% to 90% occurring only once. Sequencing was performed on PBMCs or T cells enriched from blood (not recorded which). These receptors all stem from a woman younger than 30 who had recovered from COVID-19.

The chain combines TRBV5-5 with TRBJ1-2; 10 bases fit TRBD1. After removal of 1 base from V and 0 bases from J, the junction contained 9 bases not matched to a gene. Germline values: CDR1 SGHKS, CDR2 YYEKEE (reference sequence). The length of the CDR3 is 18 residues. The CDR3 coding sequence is TGTGCCAGCAGCTTGTGGGGGACAGGGGCCATCTCTAACTATGGCTACACCTTC. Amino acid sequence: CASSLWGTGAISNYGYTF.

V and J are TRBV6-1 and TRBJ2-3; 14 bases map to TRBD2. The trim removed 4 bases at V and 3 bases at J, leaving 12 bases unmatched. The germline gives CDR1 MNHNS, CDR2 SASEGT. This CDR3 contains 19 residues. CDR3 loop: CASSGRTSGGSSGTDTQYF. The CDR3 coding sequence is TGTGCCAGCAGTGGACGGACTAGCGGGGGGTCTTCCGGGACAGATACGCAGTATTTT.

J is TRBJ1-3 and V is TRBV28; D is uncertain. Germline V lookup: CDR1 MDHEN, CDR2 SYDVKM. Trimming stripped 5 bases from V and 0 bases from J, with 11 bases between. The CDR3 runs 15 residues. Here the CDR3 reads CASSPTANSGNTIYF. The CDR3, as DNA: TGTGCCAGCAGTCCCACTGCAAACTCTGGAAACACCATATATTTT.

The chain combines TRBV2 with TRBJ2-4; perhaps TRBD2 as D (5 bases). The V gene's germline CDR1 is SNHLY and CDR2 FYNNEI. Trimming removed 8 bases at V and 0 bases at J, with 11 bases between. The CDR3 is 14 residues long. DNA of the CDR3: TGTGCCAGCGCTGCAGGACTAGCCAAAAACATTCAGTACTTC. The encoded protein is CASAAGLAKNIQYF.

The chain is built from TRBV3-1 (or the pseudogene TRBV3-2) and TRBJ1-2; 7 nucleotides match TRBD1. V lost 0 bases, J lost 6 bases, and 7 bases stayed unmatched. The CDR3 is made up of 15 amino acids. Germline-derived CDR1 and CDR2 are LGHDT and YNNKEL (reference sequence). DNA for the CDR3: TGTGCCAGCAGCCAAGATCTCGCCCAGGGGGATGGCTACACCTTC. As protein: CASSQDLAQGDGYTF.

CDR3 nucleotide sequence: TGTGCCAGCAGCCAACGGAGGGACAGGAGGAACACTGAAGCTTTCTTT. Translated, it gives CASSQRRDRRNTEAFF. This chain joins TRBV11-2 and TRBJ1-1; 8 bases map to TRBD1. Germline V lookup: CDR1 SGHAT, CDR2 FQNNGV. The CDR3 contains 16 residues. J gave up 1 base and V 5 bases, and 9 bases lay outside the gene matches.

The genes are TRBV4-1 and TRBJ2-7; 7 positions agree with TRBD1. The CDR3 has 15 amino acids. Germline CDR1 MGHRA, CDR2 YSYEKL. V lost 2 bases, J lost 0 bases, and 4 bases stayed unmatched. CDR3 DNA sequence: TGCGCCAGCAGCCAACAGGGGGTTCCCTCCTACGAGCAGTACTTC. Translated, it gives CASSQQGVPSYEQYF.

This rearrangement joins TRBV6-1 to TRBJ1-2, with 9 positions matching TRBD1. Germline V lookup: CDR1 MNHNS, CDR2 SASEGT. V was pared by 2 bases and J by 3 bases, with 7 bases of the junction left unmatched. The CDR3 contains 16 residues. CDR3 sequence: CASSENRGLGDYGYTF. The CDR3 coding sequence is TGTGCCAGCAGTGAAAACAGGGGGCTTGGAGACTATGGCTACACCTTC.

Here the CDR3 reads CATLLRTEAFF. The CDR3 DNA reads as TGTGCCACACTTTTGCGGACTGAAGCTTTCTTT. The V call is TRBV19, the J call TRBJ1-1; D is unresolved. Germline assignment: CDR1 LNHDA and CDR2 SQIVND (reference sequence). The V end lost 10 bases, the J end lost 5 bases, and 11 bases lay between the germline ends. This CDR3 comprises 11 residues.

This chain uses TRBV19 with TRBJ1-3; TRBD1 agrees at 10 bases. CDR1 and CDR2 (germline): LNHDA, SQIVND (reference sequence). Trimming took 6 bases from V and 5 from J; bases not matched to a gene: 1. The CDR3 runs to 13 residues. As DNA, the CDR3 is TGTGCCAGTAGGGGACAGGGGAGAAACACCATATATTTT. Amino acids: CASRGQGRNTIYF.

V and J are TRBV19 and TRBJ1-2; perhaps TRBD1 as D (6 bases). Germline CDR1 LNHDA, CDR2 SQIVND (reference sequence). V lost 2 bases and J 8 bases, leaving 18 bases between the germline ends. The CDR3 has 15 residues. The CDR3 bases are TGTGCCAGTAGTATATCTCCCCGACAGGCTCAAGGCTACACCTTC. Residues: CASSISPRQAQGYTF.

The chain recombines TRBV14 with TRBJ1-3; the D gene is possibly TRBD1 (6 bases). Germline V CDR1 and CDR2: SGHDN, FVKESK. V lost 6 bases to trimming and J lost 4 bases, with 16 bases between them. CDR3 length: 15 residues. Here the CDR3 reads CASSPTRTAGNTIYF. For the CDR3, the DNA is TGTGCCAGCAGTCCCACACGGACAGCGGGAAACACCATATATTTT.

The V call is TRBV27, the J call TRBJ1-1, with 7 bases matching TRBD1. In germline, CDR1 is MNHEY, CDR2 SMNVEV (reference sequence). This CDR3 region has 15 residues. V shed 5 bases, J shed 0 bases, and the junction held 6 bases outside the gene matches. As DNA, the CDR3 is TGTGCCAGCAGTGGGGACAGTCTGATGAACACTGAAGCTTTCTTT. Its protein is CASSGDSLMNTEAFF.

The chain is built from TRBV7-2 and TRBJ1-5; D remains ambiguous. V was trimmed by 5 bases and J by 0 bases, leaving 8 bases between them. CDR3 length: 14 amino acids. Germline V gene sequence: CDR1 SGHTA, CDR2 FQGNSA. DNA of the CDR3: TGTGCCAGCAGCCTTTTAATTAGCAATCAGCCCCAGCATTTT. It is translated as CASSLLISNQPQHF.

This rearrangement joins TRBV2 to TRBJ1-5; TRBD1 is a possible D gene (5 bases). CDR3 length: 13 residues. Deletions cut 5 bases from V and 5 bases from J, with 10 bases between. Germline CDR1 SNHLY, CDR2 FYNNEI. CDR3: CASSRKGDQPQHF. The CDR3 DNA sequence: TGTGCCAGCAGTCGTAAAGGGGATCAGCCCCAGCATTTT. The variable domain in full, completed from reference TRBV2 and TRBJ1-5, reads EPEVTQTPSHQVTQMGQEVILRCVPISNHLYFYWYRQILGQKVEFLVSFYNNEISEKSEIFDDQFSVERPDGSNFTLKIRSTKLEDSAMYFCASSRKGDQPQHFGDGTRLSIL.

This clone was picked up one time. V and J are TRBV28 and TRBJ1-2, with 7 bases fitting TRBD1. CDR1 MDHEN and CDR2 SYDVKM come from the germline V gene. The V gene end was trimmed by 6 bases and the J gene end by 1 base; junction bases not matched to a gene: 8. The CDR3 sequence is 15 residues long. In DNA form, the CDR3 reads TGTGCCAGCAGCAAACCGGGACAGATTAACTATGGCTACACCTTC. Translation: CASSKPGQINYGYTF.

CDR3 in amino acids: CASSVITAGGGNQPQHF. The CDR3 region has the DNA TGTGCCAGCAGCGTGATTACAGCGGGGGGAGGCAATCAGCCCCAGCATTTT. The chain links TRBV28 to TRBJ1-5; maybe TRBD1 (5 bases). The CDR3 consists of 17 residues. The germline CDR1 and CDR2 sequences are MDHEN and SYDVKM. Trimming removed 6 bases from V and 2 bases from J, with 20 bases in between.

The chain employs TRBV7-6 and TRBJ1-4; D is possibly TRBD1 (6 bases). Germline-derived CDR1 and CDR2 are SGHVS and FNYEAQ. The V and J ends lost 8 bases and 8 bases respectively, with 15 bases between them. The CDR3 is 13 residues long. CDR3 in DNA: TGTGCCAGCGCCCCGCTAAGGGGGGAAAAACTGTTTTTT. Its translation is CASAPLRGEKLFF. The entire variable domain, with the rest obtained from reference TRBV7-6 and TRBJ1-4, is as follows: GAGVSQSPRYKVTKRGQDVALRCDPISGHVSLYWYRQALGQGPEFLTYFNYEAQQDKSGLPNDRFSAERPEGSISTLTIQRTEQRDSAMYRCASAPLRGEKLFFGSGTQLSVL.